This T cell receptor beta chain was captured in a study of OX40 agonist ivuxolimab in advanced cancers. Describing the broader study: Ivuxolimab was an agonistic, fully human IgG2 monoclonal antibody directed against OX40 (CD134), a costimulatory receptor. Intravenous ivuxolimab was administered to patients every 2 weeks at six dose levels: 0.01, 0.1, 0.3, 1.5, 3 and 10 mg/kg. Among the roughly 50 dose-escalation patients, some 20 had hepatocellular carcinoma, approximately 15 melanoma, 9 renal cell carcinoma and 9 head and neck cancer. In the dose-escalation cohort, over 65% of patients were male, and the mean age was around 60 years, with a range of roughly 23 to 85. Patients were allowed to have had prior anti-PD-1, anti-PD-L1 or anti-CTLA-4 therapy, and approximately 40% of the dose-escalation patients had previously received checkpoint inhibitors. Three dose-escalation patients achieved partial responses, one with hepatocellular carcinoma and two with cutaneous melanoma. The point of sequencing TCRbeta in the periphery was to test whether ivuxolimab changed TCR sequence diversity and drove clonal T-cell expansion. The paper describes the monotherapy dose-escalation part (N of about 57 patients) of the phase I trial of ivuxolimab.

The trial excluded patients who had a history of autoimmune disease or who were on systemic immunosuppression. In every dose cohort, peripheral blood was drawn for TCR sequencing at baseline, cycle 4 day 1, and cycle 7 day 1. The samples were taken from a phase I, first-in-human, multicenter, open-label dose-escalation trial of ivuxolimab. Adults with locally advanced or metastatic melanoma, renal cell carcinoma, hepatocellular carcinoma or head and neck squamous cell carcinoma were enrolled in the trial. Before TCR sequencing, CD4+ T cells and CD8+ T cells were sorted from peripheral blood as separate populations. This clone was counted between two and nine times. Its recognized antigen is unknown. No base qualities exist here, and no much larger clone lies one base off it. Genomic DNA was isolated from the sorted cells so that the TCRbeta CDR3 region could be sequenced. TCRbeta CDR3 regions were sequenced using the immunoSEQ Assay. TCRdb re-hosts the immuneACCESS table, in-frame sequences only. Its copies lack some clones; in the studies checked, an unresolved V gene accounts for under half of them, and the cause for the rest is not known. The sample table holds fewer than 65,000 clones, of which 91% were seen once. In total, the top ten clones hold 4% to 4.5% of the sample.

The germline V and J ends show losses of 4 bases and 3 bases respectively, and no gene match explains 17 bases of the junction. The cysteine opens and the phenylalanine closes a CDR3 of 20 amino acids. The CDR3 DNA has 60 bases and is translated from base 1. The investigation overall reported the following: Low levels of normalized T-cell clonal expansion were also seen in some patients who did not respond. In partial responders in the 0.1-3.0 mg/kg groups, normalized peripheral clonal expansion was found to be among the lowest, especially among CD8+ T cells. At doses from 0.1 to 3.0 mg/kg, clonal expansion was seen in both CD4+ and CD8+ blood T cells between baseline and week 6. The antigen specificity of the clonally expanded peripheral T cells was not determined. After ivuxolimab, more expanded clones were found on average in CD8+ T cells than in CD4+ T cells.

The sequence links TRBV23-1 to TRBJ1-4, and 10 bases in between align with TRBD1. TRBV23-1 is an open reading frame whose function is uncertain. This receptor was identified in an adult with an advanced solid tumor such as melanoma, head and neck, liver or kidney cancer. The starting material was CD4+ or CD8+ T cells sorted from blood, obtained in a trial of the OX40 agonist ivuxolimab. CDR3 loop: CASSRTYRDRGSMANEKLFF. The sequence in DNA is TGCGCCAGCAGTCGAACCTACCGGGACAGGGGCTCAATGGCTAATGAAAAACTGTTTTTT.